The 9 T cell receptor beta chains below were found in one sample sequenced in a study of CD8 T cells in Susac syndrome. Reverse transcription of 0.5 to 1 ug RNA was performed with random hexamers. TCRdb re-derived calls from the immunoSEQ multiplex PCR reads in MiXCR, one entry per CDR3 protein. The sample lists approximately 180,000 distinct CDR3 sequences, almost 96% occurring once. Sequencing was performed on CD4+ T cells from PBMCs. The receptors stem from a human donor with multiple sclerosis.

The sample holds one count of this clonotype. This chain connects TRBV30 to TRBJ2-7, with 7 nucleotides matching TRBD1. The CDR3 runs to 13 residues. V lost 5 bases to trimming and J lost 0 bases; unmatched junction nucleotides: 4. CDR1 GTSNPN and CDR2 SVGIG come from the germline V gene (reference sequence). The CDR3 DNA reads TGTGCCTGGGAGACAGGGCACTCCTACGAGCAGTACTTC. Its translation: CAWETGHSYEQYF.

This clonotype showed up just once. V and J are TRBV29-1 and TRBJ2-5; 7 bases map to TRBD2. Germline loops: CDR1 SQVTM, CDR2 ANQGSEA. The CDR3 has 13 amino acids. With 3 bases clipped from V and 4 bases from J, the junction kept 5 bases outside the gene matches. In DNA, the CDR3 is TGCAGCGTTGAGGTCCAGCGGGGAGAGACCCAGTACTTC. Translating gives CSVEVQRGETQYF.

V and J are TRBV30 and TRBJ1-1; possible D gene TRBD1, 5 bases. The V and J ends lost 3 bases and 4 bases respectively, with 15 bases between them. The CDR3 runs to 14 residues. Germline CDR1 and CDR2: GTSNPN and SVGIG (reference sequence). The CDR3 nucleotides are TGTGCCTGGAGCCTCAGGGTTTCTGGCACTGAAGCTTTCTTT. It encodes CAWSLRVSGTEAFF.

The rearrangement links TRBV15 to TRBJ2-3; the match to TRBD2 covers 8 bases. Germline assignment: CDR1 LNHNV and CDR2 YYDKDF (reference sequence). V was clipped by 5 bases and J by 8 bases; unmatched bases: 15. This CDR3 comprises 16 residues. The chain's CDR3 is CATSPQFGLAISTQYF. CDR3 sequence (DNA): TGTGCCACCAGCCCCCAATTTGGACTAGCAATAAGTACGCAGTATTTT.

This chain joins TRBV7-2 and TRBJ2-5; maybe TRBD2 (6 bases). Germline assignment: CDR1 SGHTA and CDR2 FQGNSA. This CDR3 has 15 residues. Trimming took 1 base from V and 2 from J, leaving 11 bases between them. Here the CDR3 reads CASSLGDSLQETQYF. CDR3 nucleotides: TGTGCCAGCAGCTTAGGGGACTCGCTTCAAGAGACCCAGTACTTC. Together with reference TRBV7-2 and TRBJ2-5, the CDR3 gives the full variable domain: GAGVSQSPSNKVTEKGKDVELRCDPISGHTALYWYRQSLGQGLEFLIYFQGNSAPDKSGLPSDRFSAERTGGSVSTLTIQRTQQEDSAVYLCASSLGDSLQETQYFGPGTRLLVL.

The chain has TRBV2 and TRBJ2-1; D unclear. CDR1 SNHLY and CDR2 FYNNEI come from the germline V gene. This CDR3 has 14 amino acids. V was shortened by 10 bases and J by 0 bases, with 13 bases between the two germline ends. The CDR3 loop is CAISSGFSYNEQFF. Written as DNA, the CDR3 is TGTGCCATATCTTCCGGGTTCTCCTACAATGAGCAGTTCTTC.

This clonotype has only one observation. The chain links TRBV11-2 to TRBJ2-1; a weak D match, TRBD1 (6 bases). The CDR3 totals 13 residues. Trimming left V 5 bases short and J 12 bases short, with 17 bases between. Germline values: CDR1 SGHAT, CDR2 FQNNGV. In nucleotides, the CDR3 is TGTGCCAGCAGCCCAAGTGGGGGCATCCGGCAGTTCTTC. This translates into CASSPSGGIRQFF.

V gene TRBV2 combines with J gene TRBJ2-1; tentatively, D is TRBD1 or TRBD2 (5 bases each). Germline V gene sequence: CDR1 SNHLY, CDR2 FYNNEI. The germline V and J ends were trimmed by 6 bases and 6 bases, with 18 bases remaining between them. The CDR3 extends over 15 amino acids. The CDR3 DNA is TGTGCCAGCAGCGGGGACCCCTTCCTGGGCAATGAGCAGTTCTTC. Protein sequence: CASSGDPFLGNEQFF.

The chain recombines TRBV12-3 or TRBV12-4 with TRBJ2-7; perhaps D is TRBD1 or TRBD2 (5 bases each). The CDR3 sequence is 14 residues long. The V end was cut by 3 bases, the J end by 6 bases, with 15 bases between. Here the CDR3 reads CASSFVHGTSEQYF. DNA for the CDR3: TGTGCCAGCAGTTTCGTCCATGGGACGTCCGAGCAGTACTTC.